These T cell receptor beta chains were read from a single sample in a study of STAT3 mutations in large granular lymphocyte leukemia. Produced via immunoSEQ multiplex PCR; TCRdb's table is partial and in-frame only. The sample carries approximately 10,000 clones, 88% recorded once. Sequenced input: peripheral blood mononuclear cells. Receptors originate from a man in his sixties with T-cell large granular lymphocyte leukemia. Some clones in this sample may be carry-over from other donors' samples. The CDR3 runs from the conserved cysteine through the conserved F or W. The D gene is left open where the match is weak. The size field is filled for only some rows; it gives once, few, many or a size class.

j_call: TRBJ2-2
v_call: TRBV11-3
clone_size: -
d_call: -
cdr3_aa: CASSLLGGNTGELFF
cdr3_nt: TGTGCCAGCAGCCTATTGGGAGGCAACACCGGGGAGCTGTTTTTT

j_call: TRBJ2-7
v_call: TRBV14
clone_size: -
d_call: TRBD2
cdr3_aa: CASSPRTSGTPYF
cdr3_nt: TGTGCCAGCAGCCCACGGACTAGCGGGACCCCGTACTTC

j_call: TRBJ2-7
v_call: TRBV7-2
clone_size: -
d_call: -
cdr3_aa: CASSLLESGEQYF
cdr3_nt: TGTGCCAGCAGCTTACTAGAGAGCGGGGAGCAGTACTTC

j_call: TRBJ2-7
v_call: TRBV7-2
clone_size: -
d_call: TRBD2
cdr3_aa: CASSLASTSGTYEQYF
cdr3_nt: TGTGCCAGCAGCTTAGCGTCGACTAGCGGGACCTACGAGCAGTACTTC

j_call: TRBJ2-6
v_call: TRBV28
clone_size: -
d_call: TRBD2
cdr3_aa: CASTNIGTSGRAGANVLTF
cdr3_nt: TGTGCCAGCACCAACATAGGGACTAGCGGGAGGGCAGGGGCCAACGTCCTGACTTTC

j_call: TRBJ2-7
v_call: TRBV4-2
clone_size: -
d_call: TRBD1
cdr3_aa: CASSQGRTGSRQYF
cdr3_nt: TGTGCCAGCAGCCAAGGGAGGACAGGCAGCCGACAGTACTTC

j_call: TRBJ2-7
v_call: TRBV5-1
clone_size: -
d_call: -
cdr3_aa: CASSYEGSYEQYF
cdr3_nt: TGCGCCAGCAGCTATGAGGGCTCCTACGAGCAGTACTTC

j_call: TRBJ1-1
v_call: TRBV28
clone_size: -
d_call: -
cdr3_aa: CASRGRPEAFF
cdr3_nt: TGTGCCAGCCGAGGTCGCCCTGAAGCTTTCTTT

j_call: TRBJ2-1
v_call: TRBV27
clone_size: -
d_call: -
cdr3_aa: CASSYGGSYNEQFF
cdr3_nt: TGTGCCAGCAGTTACGGAGGCTCCTACAATGAGCAGTTCTTC

j_call: TRBJ2-7
v_call: TRBV25-1
clone_size: -
d_call: -
cdr3_aa: CASSDKLIGRGNEQYF
cdr3_nt: TGTGCCAGCAGTGATAAATTGATTGGGAGGGGGAACGAGCAGTACTTC

j_call: TRBJ2-3
v_call: TRBV5-5
clone_size: -
d_call: TRBD2
cdr3_aa: CASSLGGGVDTQYF
cdr3_nt: TGTGCCAGCAGCTTGGGGGGAGGGGTAGATACGCAGTATTTT

j_call: TRBJ2-2
v_call: TRBV30
clone_size: -
d_call: -
cdr3_aa: CAWSGTLYTGELFF
cdr3_nt: TGTGCCTGGAGTGGGACACTATACACCGGGGAGCTGTTTTTT

j_call: TRBJ2-5
v_call: TRBV27
clone_size: -
d_call: TRBD1
cdr3_aa: CATRTGSRETQYF
cdr3_nt: TGTGCCACCAGGACAGGATCAAGAGAGACCCAGTACTTC

j_call: TRBJ1-5
v_call: TRBV19
clone_size: -
d_call: TRBD1
cdr3_aa: CASSTGQVLNQPQHF
cdr3_nt: TGTGCCAGTAGTACAGGACAGGTCCTCAATCAGCCCCAGCATTTT

j_call: TRBJ2-1
v_call: TRBV25-1
clone_size: -
d_call: -
cdr3_aa: CASSYQGWNEQFF
cdr3_nt: TGTGCCAGCAGTTACCAAGGGTGGAATGAGCAGTTCTTC

j_call: TRBJ2-7
v_call: TRBV7-2
clone_size: -
d_call: -
cdr3_aa: CASSLSPRGSHEQYF
cdr3_nt: TGTGCCAGCAGCTTATCTCCCCGAGGTAGCCACGAGCAGTACTTC

j_call: TRBJ1-2
v_call: TRBV28
clone_size: -
d_call: TRBD1
cdr3_aa: CASSSRDRVYGYTF
cdr3_nt: TGTGCCAGCAGTTCCCGGGACAGGGTTTATGGCTACACCTTC

j_call: TRBJ1-2
v_call: TRBV5-1
clone_size: -
d_call: -
cdr3_aa: CASSLEQGPLLYGYTF
cdr3_nt: TGCGCCAGCAGCTTAGAACAGGGCCCTTTACTCTATGGCTACACCTTC

j_call: TRBJ2-2
v_call: TRBV9
clone_size: -
d_call: TRBD1
cdr3_aa: CASSVGTGFTGELFF
cdr3_nt: TGTGCCAGCAGCGTAGGGACAGGGTTCACCGGGGAGCTGTTTTTT

j_call: TRBJ2-1
v_call: TRBV2
clone_size: once
d_call: -
cdr3_aa: CASSEESAGGNEQFF
cdr3_nt: TGTGCCAGCAGTGAAGAGTCCGCCGGGGGCAATGAGCAGTTCTTC

j_call: TRBJ2-3
v_call: TRBV2
clone_size: -
d_call: TRBD2
cdr3_aa: CASSSSTSGSTDTQYF
cdr3_nt: TGTGCCAGCAGTTCCTCGACTAGCGGGAGCACAGATACGCAGTATTTT

j_call: TRBJ2-3
v_call: TRBV29-1
clone_size: -
d_call: -
cdr3_aa: CSVDEGGTDTQYF
cdr3_nt: TGCAGCGTTGATGAGGGGGGCACAGATACGCAGTATTTT

j_call: TRBJ1-1
v_call: TRBV6-5
clone_size: -
d_call: TRBD1
cdr3_aa: CASSRGRRVTEAFF
cdr3_nt: TGTGCCAGCAGTAGGGGGCGCAGAGTCACTGAAGCTTTCTTT

j_call: TRBJ2-7
v_call: TRBV7-2
clone_size: -
d_call: -
cdr3_aa: CASSSRDLSSYEQYF
cdr3_nt: TGTGCCAGCAGCTCCCGGGACTTGAGCTCCTACGAGCAGTACTTC

j_call: TRBJ2-1
v_call: TRBV11-2
clone_size: few
d_call: -
cdr3_aa: CASSPRVRDEQFF
cdr3_nt: TGTGCCAGCAGCCCTAGGGTACGGGATGAGCAGTTCTTC

j_call: TRBJ2-1
v_call: TRBV13
clone_size: -
d_call: TRBD1
cdr3_aa: CASSLETGVNEQFF
cdr3_nt: TGTGCCAGCAGCTTAGAGACAGGGGTCAATGAGCAGTTCTTC

j_call: TRBJ2-7
v_call: TRBV30
clone_size: -
d_call: -
cdr3_aa: CAWSVNRLVSREQYF
cdr3_nt: TGTGCCTGGAGTGTAAACAGGTTGGTTTCCCGCGAGCAGTACTTC

j_call: TRBJ2-7
v_call: TRBV5-1
clone_size: -
d_call: TRBD1
cdr3_aa: CASSLGQGKGGEQYF
cdr3_nt: TGCGCCAGCAGCTTGGGACAGGGGAAGGGAGGCGAGCAGTACTTC

j_call: TRBJ1-2
v_call: TRBV5-6
clone_size: -
d_call: -
cdr3_aa: CASSPGRTVYGYTF
cdr3_nt: TGTGCCAGCAGCCCGGGACGGACCGTGTATGGCTACACCTTC

j_call: TRBJ2-5
v_call: TRBV15
clone_size: -
d_call: TRBD1
cdr3_aa: CATSGGSPGGYETQYF
cdr3_nt: TGTGCCACCAGCGGAGGATCCCCAGGGGGCTACGAGACCCAGTACTTC

j_call: TRBJ2-5
v_call: TRBV2
clone_size: -
d_call: -
cdr3_aa: CASLMGGDQETQYF
cdr3_nt: TGTGCCAGCCTAATGGGGGGCGACCAAGAGACCCAGTACTTC

j_call: TRBJ1-5
v_call: TRBV5-1
clone_size: -
d_call: -
cdr3_aa: CASSSDGGLPQHF
cdr3_nt: TGCGCCAGCAGCTCAGATGGCGGTCTGCCCCAGCATTTT

j_call: TRBJ2-7
v_call: TRBV29-1
clone_size: -
d_call: -
cdr3_aa: CSGFDSSYEQYF
cdr3_nt: TGCAGCGGATTCGACAGCTCCTACGAGCAGTACTTC

j_call: TRBJ1-6
v_call: TRBV29-1
clone_size: -
d_call: -
cdr3_aa: CSVRKEGEYSPLHF
cdr3_nt: TGCAGCGTGCGGAAGGAGGGGGAGTATTCACCCCTCCACTTT

j_call: TRBJ2-7
v_call: TRBV18
clone_size: -
d_call: TRBD1
cdr3_aa: CASSPGGTGRHF
cdr3_nt: TGTGCCAGCTCACCAGGGGGGACAGGGCGACACTTC

j_call: TRBJ2-3
v_call: TRBV30
clone_size: -
d_call: TRBD2
cdr3_aa: CAWSVRAGGLDTQYF
cdr3_nt: TGTGCCTGGAGTGTTAGGGCGGGAGGACTAGATACGCAGTATTTT

j_call: TRBJ2-5
v_call: TRBV7-2
clone_size: -
d_call: TRBD2
cdr3_aa: CASSFSGLAGGETQYF
cdr3_nt: TGTGCCAGCAGCTTCTCGGGACTAGCGGGAGGGGAGACCCAGTACTTC

j_call: TRBJ2-1
v_call: TRBV5-1
clone_size: -
d_call: -
cdr3_aa: CASSLEQVPYNEQFF
cdr3_nt: TGCGCCAGCAGCTTGGAACAGGTCCCCTACAATGAGCAGTTCTTC

j_call: TRBJ2-3
v_call: TRBV18
clone_size: -
d_call: -
cdr3_aa: CASSPGTPFTDTQYF
cdr3_nt: TGTGCCAGCTCACCGGGGACACCGTTTACAGATACGCAGTATTTT

j_call: TRBJ2-3
v_call: TRBV5-8
clone_size: -
d_call: -
cdr3_aa: CASSPGYTDTQYF
cdr3_nt: TGTGCCAGCAGCCCAGGGTACACAGATACGCAGTATTTT

j_call: TRBJ1-6
v_call: TRBV6-1
clone_size: few
d_call: -
cdr3_aa: CASSVQLNSPLHF
cdr3_nt: TGTGCCAGCAGTGTGCAGCTAAATTCACCCCTCCACTTT

j_call: TRBJ1-6
v_call: TRBV29-1
clone_size: -
d_call: -
cdr3_aa: CSVAEGGNSPLHF
cdr3_nt: TGCAGCGTTGCTGAAGGGGGTAATTCACCCCTCCACTTT

j_call: TRBJ1-3
v_call: TRBV5-4
clone_size: -
d_call: -
cdr3_aa: CASSPATGFGNTIYF
cdr3_nt: TGTGCCAGCAGCCCCGCGACGGGATTTGGAAACACCATATATTTT

j_call: TRBJ2-7
v_call: TRBV13
clone_size: -
d_call: -
cdr3_aa: CASSLPTLGEQYF
cdr3_nt: TGTGCCAGCAGCCTACCAACCCTTGGAGAGCAGTACTTC

j_call: TRBJ1-2
v_call: TRBV19
clone_size: -
d_call: -
cdr3_aa: CATQQTFTYGYTF
cdr3_nt: TGTGCCACCCAGCAGACATTTACCTATGGCTACACCTTC

j_call: TRBJ1-3
v_call: TRBV7-2
clone_size: -
d_call: -
cdr3_aa: CASSSYGTGNTIYF
cdr3_nt: TGTGCCAGCAGCTCCTATGGGACCGGAAACACCATATATTTT

j_call: TRBJ2-7
v_call: TRBV4-1
clone_size: -
d_call: TRBD2
cdr3_aa: CASSQDSGRFEQYF
cdr3_nt: TGCGCCAGCAGCCAAGATAGCGGGAGGTTCGAGCAGTACTTC

j_call: TRBJ2-7
v_call: TRBV5-6
clone_size: -
d_call: -
cdr3_aa: CASSPRGRVYEQYF
cdr3_nt: TGTGCCAGCAGCCCGCGGGGCAGGGTCTACGAGCAGTACTTC

j_call: TRBJ1-5
v_call: TRBV15
clone_size: -
d_call: -
cdr3_aa: CATSPGGVHNQPQHF
cdr3_nt: TGTGCCACCAGCCCCGGGGGGGTGCACAATCAGCCCCAGCATTTT

j_call: TRBJ1-2
v_call: TRBV5-1
clone_size: -
d_call: -
cdr3_aa: CASSLEAGRYGYTF
cdr3_nt: TGCGCCAGCAGCTTGGAAGCGGGACGGTATGGCTACACCTTC

j_call: TRBJ2-1
v_call: TRBV6-5
clone_size: -
d_call: -
cdr3_aa: CASSQGTLQFF
cdr3_nt: TGTGCCAGCAGCCAGGGGACTTTGCAGTTCTTC

j_call: TRBJ1-2
v_call: TRBV5-5
clone_size: -
d_call: TRBD1
cdr3_aa: CASSWGQGQAGYTF
cdr3_nt: TGTGCCAGCAGCTGGGGACAGGGCCAGGCTGGCTACACCTTC

j_call: TRBJ2-7
v_call: TRBV5-1
clone_size: once
d_call: TRBD1
cdr3_aa: CASSLTGDSSYEQYF
cdr3_nt: TGCGCCAGCAGCTTGACAGGGGACAGCTCCTACGAGCAGTACTTC

j_call: TRBJ2-7
v_call: TRBV18
clone_size: -
d_call: -
cdr3_aa: CASSPEQVNEQYF
cdr3_nt: TGTGCCAGCTCACCGGAACAGGTCAACGAGCAGTACTTC